This TCR beta chain was identified during a study of blood T cells in healthy people across ages. This clonotype was found a few times. A second roughly 6 to 12 cycle PCR used barcoded and J-beta primers. TCRdb used MiXCR to reprocess the 5' RACE reads, holding one entry per CDR3 protein. Seen here are over 450,000 distinct CDR3 sequences, 24% observed once, and the top ten hold approximately 10%. The germline V gene encodes CDR1 MNHNY and CDR2 SVGAGI (reference sequence). CDR3 length equals 14 residues. V was clipped by 2 bases and J by 0 bases, with 5 bases between them. A further study also used this sample, focusing on T cells of mothers and their children.

The source of this sequence is a boy between 10 and 17 years old in good health. The rearrangement joins TRBV6-6 to TRBJ1-3; D gene uncertain. Sequencing was done on a sample of blood. This chain's CDR3 is CASSYRSSGNTIYF. The CDR3 nucleotides read TGTGCCAGCAGTTACCGGTCCTCTGGAAACACCATATATTTT.